These 6 T cell receptor beta chains were all obtained from the same sample, sequenced in a study of blood T cell repertoires in COVID-19. The table came from immunoSEQ multiplex PCR; TCRdb's copy has only in-frame clones and leaves some out. The sample has about 41,000 clones, about 85% seen once. The sample was peripheral blood. These receptors came from a man aged 55 to 70 with acute or convalescent COVID-19.

Points on this clone: Other DNA sequences in this specimen translate into the identical CDR3. V gene TRBV30 combines with J gene TRBJ1-5; D not certain. The germline gives CDR1 GTSNPN, CDR2 SVGIG (reference sequence). Trimming left V 0 bases short and J 4 bases short, with 7 bases between. This CDR3 is 13 amino acids long. The CDR3 bases are TGTGCCTGGAGTGTACGGGAAAATCAGCCCCAGCATTTT. Translation: CAWSVRENQPQHF.

The rearrangement links TRBV6-5 to TRBJ2-3; the match to TRBD1 covers 11 bases. CDR1 is MNHEY, CDR2 SVGAGI, per germline. The CDR3 is 14 amino acids. Losses at the gene ends were 5 bases for V and 3 bases for J; bases not matched to a gene: 1. CDR3 DNA sequence: TGTGCCAGCAGTAGGGACAGGGGGACAGATACGCAGTATTTT. Protein product: CASSRDRGTDTQYF.

This chain connects TRBV3-1 (or the pseudogene TRBV3-2) to TRBJ2-7; 11 bases are a match to TRBD1. The CDR3 is 15 amino acids. The germline V gene encodes CDR1 LGHDT and CDR2 YNNKEL (reference sequence). J lost 2 bases, V lost 4 bases, and 4 bases had no gene match. The CDR3 here is CASSRGTGGAYEQYF. The CDR3 DNA reads as TGTGCCAGCAGCCGAGGGACAGGGGGAGCCTACGAGCAGTACTTC.

The chain combines TRBV14 with TRBJ1-2; D might be TRBD1 (5 bases). There are 14 residues in the CDR3. Germline V gene lookup returns CDR1 SGHDN and CDR2 FVKESK. Deletions cut 1 base from V and 6 bases from J, with 12 bases between. The CDR3 region is CASSQVGAPNGYTF. The DNA for the CDR3 is TGTGCCAGCAGCCAAGTTGGGGCTCCGAATGGCTACACCTTC.

The chain links TRBV4-3 to TRBJ1-4; D not resolved. The CDR3 is 13 amino acids. The ends were cut back, 2 bases at V and 11 bases at J, with 12 bases in the middle. In germline, CDR1 is LGHNA, CDR2 YSLEER. The CDR3 sequence: CASSQQRAAKLFF. The CDR3 DNA sequence: TGCGCCAGCAGCCAACAACGTGCGGCGAAACTGTTTTTT.

This clone was found once. This chain connects TRBV10-3 to TRBJ2-2; D ambiguous. This CDR3 has 14 amino acids. Germline-derived CDR1 and CDR2 are ENHRY and SYGVKD. V lost 7 bases and J lost 0, with 9 bases in between. CDR3 in DNA: TGTGCCATCATGAGTCCGTCGAACACCGGGGAGCTGTTTTTT. It codes for CAIMSPSNTGELFF.